These 29 T cell receptor beta chains were all obtained from the same sample, sequenced in a study of cytomegalovirus exposure and HLA in healthy donors. Primers for the PCR totalled 60 Vbeta and 13 Jbeta. The protocol was immunoSEQ multiplex PCR, while the TCRdb copy is restricted to in-frame clones and leaves out a portion. Altogether around 150,000 clones are present, roughly 80% being singletons, with the ten largest covering about 1.3%. Sequenced input: PBMCs. The receptors originated from a woman in her 30s in good health and CMV-seronegative.

The J gene is TRBJ1-1, the V gene TRBV7-9, with no clear D. The CDR3 is 13 amino acids. CDR1 and CDR2 (germline): SEHNR, FQNEAQ (reference sequence). V lost 7 bases and J 2 bases, leaving 11 bases between the germline ends. The CDR3 bases are TGTGCCAGCAAGAGGACGGGAAACACTGAAGCTTTCTTT. This encodes CASKRTGNTEAFF.

The rearrangement joins TRBV28 to TRBJ1-6; the match to TRBD1 covers 8 bases. The germline V gene encodes CDR1 MDHEN and CDR2 SYDVKM. This CDR3 region has 11 residues. V shed 6 bases and J 15 bases; nucleotides not matched to a gene: 4. CDR3 residues: CASRDREFLHF. CDR3 DNA: TGTGCCAGCAGGGACAGGGAGTTCCTCCACTTT.

The genes are TRBV28 and TRBJ2-1; no reliable D call. Per the germline V gene, CDR1 is MDHEN and CDR2 is SYDVKM. V lost 5 bases and J lost 6, with 11 bases in between. The CDR3 length is 13 residues. The CDR3 sequence is CASSPQSLNEQFF. The CDR3 DNA follows: TGTGCCAGCAGTCCACAGAGCCTCAATGAGCAGTTCTTC.

This clone was recorded only once. The chain recombines TRBV7-6 with TRBJ2-3; 8 bases line up with TRBD2. The CDR3 runs to 16 residues. CDR1 is SGHVS, CDR2 FNYEAQ, per germline. The J segment lost 1 base and the V segment lost 3 bases, leaving 6 bases of the junction unmatched. In DNA, the CDR3 is TGTGCCAGCAGCTTGAGAGCGGGGGCCCGCACAGATACGCAGTATTTT. This encodes CASSLRAGARTDTQYF. Full variable domain (remainder filled in from reference TRBV7-6 and TRBJ2-3): GAGVSQSPRYKVTKRGQDVALRCDPISGHVSLYWYRQALGQGPEFLTYFNYEAQQDKSGLPNDRFSAERPEGSISTLTIQRTEQRDSAMYRCASSLRAGARTDTQYFGPGTRLTVL.

This chain connects TRBV19 to TRBJ1-5; D is possibly TRBD1 (6 bases). Germline CDR1 reads LNHDA; CDR2 reads SQIVND (reference sequence). Deletions cut 5 bases from V and 7 bases from J, with 15 bases between. The CDR3 sequence is 14 residues long. The CDR3, as DNA: TGTGCCAGTAGTTTCATAGGGGGAGGGCAGCCCCAGCATTTT. Amino acids: CASSFIGGGQPQHF.

The chain combines TRBV2 with TRBJ2-3; 10 bases align to TRBD2. The CDR3 is 16 residues long. V was pared by 5 bases and J by 1 base, with 6 bases of the junction left unmatched. Germline V gives CDR1 SNHLY, CDR2 FYNNEI. The DNA of the CDR3 is TGTGCCAGCAGTTTAACTAGCGGGACTCGCACAGATACGCAGTATTTT. Amino acid sequence: CASSLTSGTRTDTQYF.

The chain is built from TRBV2 and TRBJ1-4; 12 bases are shared with TRBD1. Germline CDR1 reads SNHLY; CDR2 reads FYNNEI. The CDR3 sequence is 17 residues long. The junction had 3 bases not matched to a gene; V was cut back by 2 bases and J by 2 bases. CDR3 sequence reads: CASSERDRGLTNEKLFF. Written as DNA, the CDR3 is TGTGCCAGCAGTGAACGGGACAGGGGGCTCACTAATGAAAAACTGTTTTTT.

This clone was counted a single time. This chain's CDR3 is CASSLNSQGVQPQHF. CDR3 coding DNA: TGTGCCAGCAGCCTTAATAGTCAGGGGGTGCAGCCCCAGCATTTT. This chain joins TRBV7-2 and TRBJ1-5; 7 bases match TRBD1. The junction had 11 bases not matched to a gene; V was cut back by 5 bases and J by 7 bases. The CDR3 runs 15 residues. Germline V CDR1 and CDR2: SGHTA, FQGNSA.

This chain joins TRBV9 and TRBJ2-3, with a possible D match to TRBD2 (6 bases). This CDR3 is 16 amino acids long. Germline V lookup: CDR1 SGDLS, CDR2 YYNGEE. The V end lost 0 bases, the J end lost 0 bases, and 11 bases lay between the germline ends. CDR3 DNA: TGTGCCAGCAGCGTAGCTAGACTAGATAGCACAGATACGCAGTATTTT. Translated: CASSVARLDSTDTQYF.

V usage is TRBV2 and J usage is TRBJ2-5, with 8 bases fitting TRBD2. This CDR3 comprises 16 residues. Germline V lookup: CDR1 SNHLY, CDR2 FYNNEI. Trimming at V came to 3 bases and at J to 4 bases, leaving 10 bases not matched to a gene. CDR3 bases: TGTGCCAGCAGTGATAGGGAAGCGGGGGCGAGAGAGACCCAGTACTTC. This translates into CASSDREAGARETQYF.

The chain joins TRBV2 to TRBJ2-5, with TRBD1 as a possible D gene (6 bases). V shed 8 bases and J shed 7 bases, with 14 bases lying between them. The V gene's germline CDR1 is SNHLY and CDR2 FYNNEI. The CDR3 has 12 residues. This chain's CDR3 is CASATGLGTQYF. CDR3 sequence (DNA): TGTGCCAGCGCGACAGGCCTCGGGACCCAGTACTTC.

The sample holds a few counts of this clone. The V gene is TRBV7-5, the J gene TRBJ2-6; the table assigns TRBD2, which was not confirmed against the DNA. TRBV7-5 is termed a pseudogene. The CDR3 sequence is 15 residues long. CDR3 amino acids: CVRSDRDSGANVLTF. The CDR3 nucleotides read TGTGTCAGAAGCGATCGAGATTCTGGGGCCAACGTCCTGACTTTC.

The chain employs TRBV2 and TRBJ1-2; 7 bases match TRBD1. The CDR3 extends over 12 amino acids. Germline-derived CDR1 and CDR2 are SNHLY and FYNNEI. Unmatched junction bases numbered 5, after V lost 6 bases and J lost 7 bases. This CDR3 reads CASRPTGVGYTF. The CDR3 nucleotides are TGTGCCAGCAGACCCACAGGGGTTGGCTACACCTTC.

The V gene is TRBV9, the J gene TRBJ2-2; D unclear. The germline V and J ends were trimmed by 6 bases and 6 bases, with 21 bases remaining between them. CDR1 SGDLS and CDR2 YYNGEE come from the germline V gene. The CDR3 runs to 16 residues. The CDR3 spells CASNLGGALGAGELFF. In DNA form, the CDR3 reads TGTGCCAGCAACCTAGGTGGTGCCCTCGGAGCCGGGGAGCTGTTTTTT. Combining the CDR3 with reference TRBV9 and TRBJ2-2 gives the whole variable domain DSGVTQTPKHLITATGQRVTLRCSPRSGDLSVYWYQQSLDQGLQFLIQYYNGEERAKGNILERFSAQQFPDLHSELNLSSLELGDSALYFCASNLGGALGAGELFFGEGSRLTVL.

The chain carries TRBV6-1 and TRBJ2-3; TRBD2 matches 10 bases. J lost 2 bases, V lost 1 base, and 9 bases had no gene match. In germline, CDR1 is MNHNS, CDR2 SASEGT. This CDR3 region has 18 residues. The CDR3 spells CASSEVLASGSNTDTQYF. Here the CDR3 DNA reads TGTGCCAGCAGTGAAGTGCTGGCTAGCGGGAGCAACACAGATACGCAGTATTTT.

This clone was counted a single time. The CDR3 loop is CASSESGPLQDYEQYF. CDR3 nucleotide sequence: TGTGCCAGCAGTGAATCGGGCCCGTTACAGGACTACGAGCAGTACTTC. V usage is TRBV6-1 and J usage is TRBJ2-7, with D maybe TRBD1 (5 bases). The length of the CDR3 is 16 residues. The germline V and J ends were trimmed by 2 bases and 3 bases, with 17 bases remaining between them. CDR1 and CDR2 (germline): MNHNS, SASEGT.

V gene TRBV29-1 combines with J gene TRBJ2-1; D is undetermined. The germline V gene has CDR1 SQVTM and CDR2 ANQGSEA. The V end lost 3 bases, the J end lost 0 bases, and 12 bases lay between the germline ends. This CDR3 has 15 amino acids. DNA of the CDR3: TGCAGCGTTGAGATCCCCAAGAGCTCCTACAATGAGCAGTTCTTC. This codes for CSVEIPKSSYNEQFF.

A few counts support this clone. The chain employs TRBV6-1 and TRBJ2-1; D call uncertain. The CDR3 runs to 15 residues. Trimming pared 3 bases from V and 0 bases from J, leaving 9 bases between. Germline values: CDR1 MNHNS, CDR2 SASEGT. The CDR3 reads CASSDGGYSYNEQFF. CDR3 coding DNA: TGTGCCAGCAGTGATGGCGGTTACTCCTACAATGAGCAGTTCTTC.

The chain uses TRBV6-5 and TRBJ1-5; D is unresolved. Germline V gene sequence: CDR1 MNHEY, CDR2 SVGAGI. This CDR3 comprises 15 residues. V was trimmed by 6 bases and J by 3 bases, leaving 15 bases between them. CDR3 DNA: TGTGCCAGCAGCGTACTGTTCGGGTCCAATCAGCCCCAGCATTTT. It yields the protein CASSVLFGSNQPQHF.

The chain recombines TRBV30 with TRBJ2-1, with 7 bases identical to TRBD1. V lost 7 bases, J lost 1 base, and 10 bases stayed unmatched. The CDR3 extends over 15 amino acids. Germline V gives CDR1 GTSNPN, CDR2 SVGIG (reference sequence). The CDR3 DNA reads as TGTGCCTTGATTCCAGGGGGTAGATCCTACAATGAGCAGTTCTTC. Its translation: CALIPGGRSYNEQFF.

V is TRBV5-1 and J is TRBJ2-7, with a tentative D call TRBD1 (6 bases). This CDR3 has 13 residues. The germline V and J ends were trimmed by 3 bases and 5 bases, with 12 bases remaining between them. Per germline, CDR1 SGHRS and CDR2 YFSETQ. The DNA for the CDR3 is TGCGCCAGCAGCTCGGACAGTCGGGACGAGCAGTACTTC. Translated, it gives CASSSDSRDEQYF.

The J gene is TRBJ1-1, the V gene TRBV4-1; D is perhaps TRBD1 (5 bases). The ends were cut back, 6 bases at V and 0 bases at J, with 17 bases in the middle. Germline V gene data show CDR1 as MGHRA and CDR2 as YSYEKL. The CDR3 spans 16 residues. CDR3 DNA: TGCGCCAGCAGACCGGGGGGTCCGATTATGAACACTGAAGCTTTCTTT. It encodes CASRPGGPIMNTEAFF.

The V call is TRBV20-1, the J call TRBJ2-3; 10 nucleotides align to TRBD2. The CDR3 sequence is 10 residues long. V gave up 5 bases and J gave up 15 bases; unmatched junction bases: 5. CDR1 and CDR2 from the germline V gene are DFQATT and SNEGSKA (reference sequence). CDR3 nucleotide sequence: TGCAGTGCTTTAAGCGGGGGGGCCTATTTT. Translated: CSALSGGAYF.

The CDR3 bases are TGTGCCAGCAGATTATCCGGGACTAGCGGGTTAGAGCAGTACTTC. It is translated as CASRLSGTSGLEQYF. The chain couples TRBV6-5 to TRBJ2-7, with 12 positions matching TRBD2. Per the germline V gene, CDR1 is MNHEY and CDR2 is SVGAGI. This CDR3 is 15 amino acids long. J lost 7 bases, V lost 6 bases, and 10 bases had no gene match.

This clone was seen just once. CDR3 DNA: TGCGCCAGCAGCGGTGGACAGGCCGCAGATACGCAGTATTTT. Translating gives CASSGGQAADTQYF. This chain uses TRBV5-1 with TRBJ2-3; 7 bases line up with TRBD1. The CDR3 extends over 14 amino acids. Germline V gene data show CDR1 as SGHRS and CDR2 as YFSETQ. V lost 4 bases, J lost 4 bases, and 6 bases stayed unmatched.

V is TRBV4-2 and J is TRBJ2-3, with D perhaps matching TRBD1 (6 bases). With 1 base removed from V and 2 bases from J, the gap between germline ends came to 13 bases. CDR3 length: 16 amino acids. Looked up from germline, CDR1 is LGHNA and CDR2 is YNFKEQ. The DNA of the CDR3 is TGTGCCAGCAGCCAAGGGGGGCCCGCCTACACAGATACGCAGTATTTT. Amino acids: CASSQGGPAYTDTQYF.

This clone was picked up a small number of times. CDR3 DNA sequence: TGCGCCAGCAGCGAAGCCGGGACAGGGGAAGTCAGTCTGTTTTTT. It yields the protein CASSEAGTGEVSLFF. The chain combines TRBV5-1 with TRBJ1-4; TRBD1 agrees at 10 bases. The CDR3 has 15 residues. Germline V lookup: CDR1 SGHRS, CDR2 YFSETQ. The V and J ends lost 4 bases and 14 bases, in that order; junction bases with no gene match: 14.

There are a few counts of this clone. The chain uses TRBV6-1 and TRBJ1-2; unclear D gene. The CDR3 spans 12 residues. With 6 bases removed from V and 4 bases from J, the gap between germline ends came to 9 bases. The V gene's germline CDR1 is MNHNS and CDR2 SASEGT. The CDR3 is CASSPGSYGYTF. CDR3 DNA: TGTGCCAGCAGCCCGGGATCCTATGGCTACACCTTC.

The chain uses TRBV2 and TRBJ1-2; a possible D gene is TRBD1 (6 bases). The CDR3 spans 14 residues. Germline V gene data show CDR1 as SNHLY and CDR2 as FYNNEI. Trimming removed 6 bases from V and 4 bases from J, with 15 bases in between. The CDR3 DNA is TGTGCCAGCAGCGTAAATACAGGGAGCTATGGCTACACCTTC. Protein product: CASSVNTGSYGYTF. Full variable domain (rest looked up from reference TRBV2 and TRBJ1-2): EPEVTQTPSHQVTQMGQEVILRCVPISNHLYFYWYRQILGQKVEFLVSFYNNEISEKSEIFDDQFSVERPDGSNFTLKIRSTKLEDSAMYFCASSVNTGSYGYTFGSGTRLTVV.